A single sample is the source of the 11 T cell receptor beta chains below, sequenced in a study of cytomegalovirus exposure and HLA in healthy donors. PCR primers comprised 60 Vbeta and 13 Jbeta primers. Sequenced by immunoSEQ multiplex PCR; TCRdb stores in-frame clones only, minus some. Among some 180,000 clones listed, about 78% were seen once. Material for sequencing was PBMCs. These receptors came from a woman in her 30s in good health and CMV-seronegative.

This clone was recorded only once. The rearrangement uses TRBV6-5 and TRBJ2-5; D is unresolved. The J call is in doubt because the DNA end fits TRBJ2-7 better. The CDR3 runs to 12 residues. Germline values: CDR1 MNHEY, CDR2 SVGAGI. CDR3 residues: CASSYPCYEQYF. The CDR3 DNA follows: TGTGCCAGCAGTTACCCTTGTTACGAGCAGTACTTC.

This chain joins TRBV27 and TRBJ1-5; TRBD1 agrees at 8 bases. The trim removed 5 bases at V and 7 bases at J, leaving 4 bases unmatched. The CDR3 is made up of 13 amino acids. Germline V gene data show CDR1 as MNHEY and CDR2 as SMNVEV (reference sequence). CDR3: CASSLTGGQPQHF. The CDR3 nucleotides are TGTGCCAGCAGTCTAACAGGGGGGCAGCCCCAGCATTTT.

The chain has TRBV6-1 and TRBJ2-1, with no clear D. This CDR3 comprises 14 residues. Germline V CDR1 and CDR2: MNHNS, SASEGT. Trimming took off 5 bases at V and 8 bases at J, with 16 bases between the two ends. The CDR3 spells CASSSPWQRYEQFF. In DNA form, the CDR3 reads TGTGCCAGCAGTTCCCCTTGGCAGCGCTATGAGCAGTTCTTC.

Turning to this clone: A read error may account for a junction end that differs from germline. This rearrangement joins TRBV4-1 to TRBJ1-2; weak D call: TRBD1 (6 bases). CDR3 length: 15 residues. Germline V gene sequence: CDR1 MGHRA, CDR2 YSYEKL. The chain's CDR3 is CASSQAGTRLGGCTF. CDR3 DNA: TGCGCCAGCAGCCAAGCCGGGACACGATTAGGAGGCTGCACCTTC.

V gene TRBV6-5 combines with J gene TRBJ1-2; the D is unclear. This CDR3 has 14 residues. The germline gives CDR1 MNHEY, CDR2 SVGAGI. V dropped 7 bases and J dropped 0 bases, with 12 bases sitting between them. The DNA of the CDR3 is TGTGCCAGCAAGTTCAGGCCCGCTAACTATGGCTACACCTTC. Translation: CASKFRPANYGYTF.

To note about this clone: This same CDR3 is encoded by further DNA sequences in the sample. V is TRBV5-1 and J is TRBJ2-5; 13 bases match TRBD2. Trimming took 0 bases from V and 4 from J; bases not matched to a gene: 0. CDR1 SGHRS and CDR2 YFSETQ come from the germline V gene. The CDR3 sequence is 15 residues long. The CDR3 sequence is CASSLGLAGGETQYF. The CDR3 DNA is TGCGCCAGCAGCTTGGGACTAGCGGGGGGAGAGACCCAGTACTTC.

This clone was seen only a few times. The CDR3 bases are TGCGCCAGCAGCTTCACTTCGGACAGGGATGGCTACACCTTC. Residues: CASSFTSDRDGYTF. The chain is built from TRBV5-1 and TRBJ1-2, with 8 nucleotides matching TRBD1. The CDR3 is 14 residues long. The germline V gene has CDR1 SGHRS and CDR2 YFSETQ. Trimming removed 2 bases from V and 6 bases from J; junction bases left unmatched: 6. Supplemented by reference TRBV5-1 and TRBJ1-2, the full variable domain reads KAGVTQTPRYLIKTRGQQVTLSCSPISGHRSVSWYQQTPGQGLQFLFEYFSETQRNKGNFPGRFSGRQFSNSRSEMNVSTLELGDSALYLCASSFTSDRDGYTFGSGTRLTVV.

The rearrangement links TRBV6-1 to TRBJ1-3; TRBD1 agrees at 7 bases. V lost 2 bases and J lost 7; bases outside the gene matches: 5. There are 14 residues in the CDR3. Per germline, CDR1 MNHNS and CDR2 SASEGT. The CDR3 DNA reads as TGTGCCAGCAGTGAAATTCAACAGGGGAACACCATATATTTT. Translated, it gives CASSEIQQGNTIYF.

This chain uses TRBV28 with TRBJ2-5, with 9 bases aligning to TRBD1. V shed 6 bases, J shed 9 bases, and the junction held 17 bases outside the gene matches. The CDR3 has 16 residues. Germline CDR1 reads MDHEN; CDR2 reads SYDVKM. This CDR3 is CASSFWGVGTGTSQYF. In DNA, the CDR3 is TGTGCCAGCAGCTTTTGGGGAGTCGGGACAGGGACGTCCCAGTACTTC.

The count of this clone is one. This rearrangement joins TRBV27 to TRBJ1-5; D remains unclear. Trimming pared 7 bases from V and 0 bases from J, leaving 13 bases between. CDR1 and CDR2 (germline): MNHEY, SMNVEV (reference sequence). This CDR3 comprises 15 residues. The CDR3 nucleotides read TGTGCCAGCAAATGGGGAGTTTATAGCAATCAGCCCCAGCATTTT. Protein product: CASKWGVYSNQPQHF.

The chain links TRBV5-1 to TRBJ1-1, with a tentative D call TRBD1 (6 bases). CDR1 and CDR2 from the germline V gene are SGHRS and YFSETQ. This CDR3 has 13 residues. V lost 4 bases, J lost 1 base, and 8 bases lay in between. The CDR3 loop is CASSKTGNTEAFF. In DNA form, the CDR3 reads TGCGCCAGCAGCAAGACAGGGAACACTGAAGCTTTCTTT.